This T cell receptor beta chain comes out of a study of cytomegalovirus exposure and HLA in healthy donors. The germline gives CDR1 MGHRA, CDR2 YSYEKL. The CDR3 is made up of 15 amino acids. V shed 2 bases, J shed 5 bases, and the junction held 6 bases outside the gene matches. Overall study findings and caveats: Reported results showed that the classifier diagnosed cytomegalovirus status with high specificity and sensitivity. The productive fraction for most TCR beta V segments was about 87% or about 30% in an earlier analysis. Further analysis was carried out later, and it showed several of the most significant clusters appearing linked to common viral pathogens.

60 Vbeta and 13 Jbeta primers were used in PCR. Measured with immunoSEQ multiplex PCR; TCRdb has only the in-frame clones, and not every one. The data contain 170,000 or so clones, 70% to 90% of them singletons. A note on this clone: No antigen is known for it.

The TCR sequence derives from a girl aged 5 to 17 in good health and CMV-seropositive. The rearrangement uses TRBV4-1 and TRBJ2-1; TRBD1 agrees at 7 bases. Material for sequencing was PBMCs. The CDR3 DNA is TGCGCCAGCAGCCAACCGGGACAGTCAAACAATGAGCAGTTCTTC. This encodes CASSQPGQSNNEQFF.